The clone carrying this T cell receptor beta chain was detected a few times. The antigen remains unidentified. This sample stems from a study of CD8 T cells in ankylosing spondylitis. Study-wide points: Reportedly, disease-linked clones are significantly enriched in ankylosing spondylitis patients' matched synovial fluid. Characteristic, it appeared, of ankylosing spondylitis blood was a TCR beta motif of eight or nine highly homologous variants. Some of the motif variants had earlier been found in reactive arthritis patients' fluid and blood. Within peripheral blood, clones linked to disease were CD8+ and relatively rare.

As the method for making TCR beta libraries, quantitative 5'-RACE with molecular barcodes was used. TCRdb fed the 5' RACE reads into MiXCR, producing one record per CDR3 protein. The profile shows 700,000 to 850,000 distinct CDR3 sequences, 12% of them singletons. Germline V gene data show CDR1 as MNHEY and CDR2 as SVGAGI. V shed 1 base and J shed 6 bases, with 11 bases lying between them. The CDR3 sequence is 14 residues long. This TCR was sampled from a male donor with ankylosing spondylitis. The sample taken for sequencing was blood, either unsorted or a sorted T cell fraction (not recorded which). The chain joins TRBV6-5 to TRBJ2-3; maybe TRBD1 (5 bases). CDR3 sequence (DNA): TGTGCCAGCAGTTACTGGGATAACAGGGATACGCAGTATTTT. It translates to CASSYWDNRDTQYF.